This TCR beta chain was captured in a study of T-cell reconstitution after alpha-beta-depleted transplantation in children. General study points: The study traced high day-60 TCRbeta diversity in some patients to surviving recipient T cells and thymic progenitors. The origin of alpha-beta T cells about two months after transplant was reportedly several hundred expanded graft clones.

There are a few counts of this clonotype. Its antigen is currently unknown. Unique molecular identifiers featured in how the TCRbeta library was prepared. A single record per CDR3 protein comes from TCRdb applying MiXCR to the PCR reads. The repertoire has almost 600,000 distinct CDR3 sequences, more than 20% of them found once; the top ten carry around 36%. The sample here was PBMCs, taken before TCRalphabeta/CD19-depleted stem cell transplant. This sequence was found in a boy in the first two years of life with Wiskott-Aldrich syndrome, due to receive a stem cell transplant.

The CDR3 spells CASSRQGDRVLYNEQFF. CDR3 sequence (DNA): TGTGCCAGCAGCCGCCAGGGGGACAGGGTCCTCTACAATGAGCAGTTCTTC. The V gene is TRBV5-6, the J gene TRBJ2-1; 9 positions agree with TRBD1. Germline V gene lookup returns CDR1 SGHDT and CDR2 YYEEEE. This CDR3 has 17 amino acids. V was pared by 4 bases and J by 3 bases, with 11 bases of the junction left unmatched.